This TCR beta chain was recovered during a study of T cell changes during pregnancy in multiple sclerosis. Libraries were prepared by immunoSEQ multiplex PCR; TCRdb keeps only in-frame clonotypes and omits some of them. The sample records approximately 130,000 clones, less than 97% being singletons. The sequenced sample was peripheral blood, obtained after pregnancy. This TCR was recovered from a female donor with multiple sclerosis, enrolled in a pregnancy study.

The CDR3 protein is CASSLEAGKREQFF. The CDR3 bases are TGTGCCAGCAGCTTAGAGGCGGGAAAGCGGGAGCAGTTCTTC. The gene calls are TRBV7-8 and TRBJ2-1; maybe TRBD2 (6 bases). Germline V gene data show CDR1 as SGHVS and CDR2 as FQNEAQ. V was trimmed by 1 base and J by 10 bases, leaving 14 bases between them. This CDR3 contains 14 residues.